Given below is one T cell receptor beta chain in context. This CDR3 contains 14 residues. The V segment lost 1 base and the J segment 7 bases; nucleotides outside the gene matches: 4. Germline loops: CDR1 WNHNN, CDR2 SYGVQD (reference sequence). Sequenced by immunoSEQ multiplex PCR; TCRdb stores in-frame clones only, minus some. The data show roughly 400,000 clones, approximately 91% seen once. The sample belongs to a study of blood T cell repertoires in COVID-19. Whole-study context: The United States, Italy and Spain were the sources of the acute and convalescent COVID-19 samples. Sources were T cells, B-cell-depleted T cells, or PBMCs; the material itself was cDNA or gDNA.

Sequencing used PBMCs or T cells enriched from blood (not recorded which). The gene calls are TRBV10-1 and TRBJ2-1, with 7 bases that match TRBD1. The origin of this receptor is a woman between 35 and 50 years old who had been exposed to COVID-19. CDR3 DNA: TGCGCCAGCAGTGAGTACAGGGGTGGGAATGAGCAGTTCTTC. Translated, it gives CASSEYRGGNEQFF.